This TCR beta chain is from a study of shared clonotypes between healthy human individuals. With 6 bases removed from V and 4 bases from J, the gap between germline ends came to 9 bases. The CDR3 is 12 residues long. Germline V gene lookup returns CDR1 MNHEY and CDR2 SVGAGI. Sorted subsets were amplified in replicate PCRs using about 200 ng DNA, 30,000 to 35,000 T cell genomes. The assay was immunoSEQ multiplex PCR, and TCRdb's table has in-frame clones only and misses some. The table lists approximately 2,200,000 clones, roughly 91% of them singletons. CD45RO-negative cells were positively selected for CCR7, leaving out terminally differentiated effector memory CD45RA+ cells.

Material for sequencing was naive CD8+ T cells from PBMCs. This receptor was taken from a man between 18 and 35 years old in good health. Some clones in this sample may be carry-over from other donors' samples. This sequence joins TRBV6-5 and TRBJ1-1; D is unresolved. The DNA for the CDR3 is TGTGCCAGCAGCCAGGTCGGCACTGAAGCTTTCTTT. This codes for CASSQVGTEAFF.